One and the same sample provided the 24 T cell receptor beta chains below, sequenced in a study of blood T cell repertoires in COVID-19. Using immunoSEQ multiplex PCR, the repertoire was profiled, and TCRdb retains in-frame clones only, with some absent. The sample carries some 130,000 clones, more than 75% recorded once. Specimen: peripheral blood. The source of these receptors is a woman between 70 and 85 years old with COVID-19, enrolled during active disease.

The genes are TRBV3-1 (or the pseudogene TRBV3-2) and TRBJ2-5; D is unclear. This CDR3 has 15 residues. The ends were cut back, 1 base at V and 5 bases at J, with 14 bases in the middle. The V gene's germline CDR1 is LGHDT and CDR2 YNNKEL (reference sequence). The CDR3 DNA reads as TGTGCCAGCAGCCAAGGGCCCTTAAGGCGGGAGACCCAGTACTTC. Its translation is CASSQGPLRRETQYF.

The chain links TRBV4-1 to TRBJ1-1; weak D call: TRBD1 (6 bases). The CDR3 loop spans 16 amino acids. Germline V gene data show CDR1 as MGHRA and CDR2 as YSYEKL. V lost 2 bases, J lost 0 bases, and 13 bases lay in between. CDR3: CASSQSTGTMNTEAFF. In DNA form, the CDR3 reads TGCGCCAGCAGCCAAAGTACAGGGACCATGAACACTGAAGCTTTCTTT.

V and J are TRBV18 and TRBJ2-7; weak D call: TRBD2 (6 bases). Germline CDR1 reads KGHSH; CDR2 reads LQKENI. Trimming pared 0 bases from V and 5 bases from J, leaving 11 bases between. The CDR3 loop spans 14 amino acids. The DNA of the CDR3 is TGTGCCAGCTCACCACCAGCAGGAGGGGACGAGCAGTACTTC. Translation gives CASSPPAGGDEQYF.

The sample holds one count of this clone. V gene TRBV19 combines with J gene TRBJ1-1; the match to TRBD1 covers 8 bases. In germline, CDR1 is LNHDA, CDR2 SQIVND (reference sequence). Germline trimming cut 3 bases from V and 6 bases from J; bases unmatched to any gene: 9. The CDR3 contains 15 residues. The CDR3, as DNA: TGTGCCAGTAGTATCAGGGGGCGGCCGGGGGCTGAAGCTTTCTTT. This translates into CASSIRGRPGAEAFF.

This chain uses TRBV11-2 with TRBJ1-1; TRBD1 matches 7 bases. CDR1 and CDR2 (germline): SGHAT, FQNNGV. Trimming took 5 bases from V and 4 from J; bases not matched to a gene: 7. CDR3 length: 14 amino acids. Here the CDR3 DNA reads TGTGCCAGCAGCCCCCGACAGGGTTCCACTGAAGCTTTCTTT. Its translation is CASSPRQGSTEAFF.

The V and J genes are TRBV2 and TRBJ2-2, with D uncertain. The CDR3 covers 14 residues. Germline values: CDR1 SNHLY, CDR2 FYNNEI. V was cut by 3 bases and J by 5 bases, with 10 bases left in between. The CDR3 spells CASSDGGRTGELFF. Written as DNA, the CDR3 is TGTGCCAGCAGTGACGGCGGTCGGACCGGGGAGCTGTTTTTT.

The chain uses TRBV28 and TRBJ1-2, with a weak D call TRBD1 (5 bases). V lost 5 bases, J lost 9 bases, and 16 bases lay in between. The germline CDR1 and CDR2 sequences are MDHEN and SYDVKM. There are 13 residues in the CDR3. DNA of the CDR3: TGTGCCAGCAGTCCCCCACATGACAGAAGCTACACCTTC. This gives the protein CASSPPHDRSYTF.

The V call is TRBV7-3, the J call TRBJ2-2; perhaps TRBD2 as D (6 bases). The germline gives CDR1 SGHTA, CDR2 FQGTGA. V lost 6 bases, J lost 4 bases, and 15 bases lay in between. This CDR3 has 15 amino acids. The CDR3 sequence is CASSPGGVGTGELFF. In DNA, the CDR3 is TGTGCCAGCAGTCCAGGAGGGGTTGGCACCGGGGAGCTGTTTTTT. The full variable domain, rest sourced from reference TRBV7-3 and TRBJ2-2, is GAGVSQTPSNKVTEKGKYVELRCDPISGHTALYWYRQSLGQGPEFLIYFQGTGAADDSGLPNDRFFAVRPEGSVSTLKIQRTERGDSAVYLCASSPGGVGTGELFFGEGSRLTVL.

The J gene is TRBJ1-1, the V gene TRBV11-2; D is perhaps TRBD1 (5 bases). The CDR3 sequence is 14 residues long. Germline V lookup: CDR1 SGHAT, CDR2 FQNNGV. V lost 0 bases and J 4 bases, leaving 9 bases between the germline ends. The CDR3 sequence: CASSLEGVTTEAFF. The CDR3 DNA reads TGTGCCAGCAGCTTAGAAGGGGTGACCACTGAAGCTTTCTTT.

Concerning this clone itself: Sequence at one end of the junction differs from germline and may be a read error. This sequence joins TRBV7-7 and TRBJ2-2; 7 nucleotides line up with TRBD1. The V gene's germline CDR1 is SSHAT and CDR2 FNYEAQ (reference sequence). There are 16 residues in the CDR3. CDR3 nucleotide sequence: TGTGCTAGCAGCTTATTGACAGGGACGAACACCGGGGAGCTGTTTTTT. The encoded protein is CASSLLTGTNTGELFF. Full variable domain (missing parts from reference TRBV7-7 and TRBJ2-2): GAGVSQSPRYKVTKRGQDVTLRCDPISSHATLYWYQQALGQGPEFLTYFNYEAQPDKSGLPSDRFSAERPEGSISTLTIQRTEQRDSAMYRCASSLLTGTNTGELFFGEGSRLTVL.

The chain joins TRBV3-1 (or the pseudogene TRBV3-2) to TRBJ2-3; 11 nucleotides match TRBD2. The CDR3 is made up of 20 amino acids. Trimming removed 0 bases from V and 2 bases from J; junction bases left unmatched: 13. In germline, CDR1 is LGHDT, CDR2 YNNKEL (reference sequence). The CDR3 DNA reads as TGTGCCAGCAGCCAAGATCTTCTTAGGGCTAGCGGGGGGTTCACAGATACGCAGTATTTT. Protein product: CASSQDLLRASGGFTDTQYF.

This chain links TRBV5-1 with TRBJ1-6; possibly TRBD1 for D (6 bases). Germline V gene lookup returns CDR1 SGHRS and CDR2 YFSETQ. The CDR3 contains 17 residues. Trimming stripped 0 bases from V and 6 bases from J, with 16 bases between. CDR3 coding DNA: TGCGCCAGCAGCTTGGAATCCCCCAGGGGAAGTAATTCACCCCTCCACTTT. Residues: CASSLESPRGSNSPLHF.

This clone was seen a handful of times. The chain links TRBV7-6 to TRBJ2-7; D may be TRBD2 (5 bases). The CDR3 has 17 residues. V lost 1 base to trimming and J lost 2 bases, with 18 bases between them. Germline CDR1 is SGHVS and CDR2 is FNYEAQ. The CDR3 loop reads CASSLGVGADAAYEQYF. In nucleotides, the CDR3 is TGTGCCAGCAGCTTAGGAGTGGGAGCGGACGCCGCCTACGAGCAGTACTTC.

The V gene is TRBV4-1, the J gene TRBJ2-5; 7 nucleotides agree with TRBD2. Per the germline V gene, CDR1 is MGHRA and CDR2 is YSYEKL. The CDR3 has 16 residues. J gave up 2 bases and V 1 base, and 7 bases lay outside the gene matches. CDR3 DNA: TGCGCCAGCAGCCAAGTCTGGGAGGGTCGACAAGAGACCCAGTACTTC. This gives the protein CASSQVWEGRQETQYF.

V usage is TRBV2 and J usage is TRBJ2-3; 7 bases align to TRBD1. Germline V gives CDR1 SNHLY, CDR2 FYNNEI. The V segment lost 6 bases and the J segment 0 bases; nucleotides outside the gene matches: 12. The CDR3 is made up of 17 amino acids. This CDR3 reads CASSRDRAQPSTDTQYF. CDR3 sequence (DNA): TGTGCCAGCAGCCGCGACAGGGCCCAGCCTAGCACAGATACGCAGTATTTT.

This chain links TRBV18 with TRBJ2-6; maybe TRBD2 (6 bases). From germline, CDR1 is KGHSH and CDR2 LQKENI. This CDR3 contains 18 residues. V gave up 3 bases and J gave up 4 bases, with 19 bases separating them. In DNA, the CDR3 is TGTGCCAGCTCACCTGGTCCCACGGGGGTTCTCGGGGCCAACGTCCTGACTTTC. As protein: CASSPGPTGVLGANVLTF.

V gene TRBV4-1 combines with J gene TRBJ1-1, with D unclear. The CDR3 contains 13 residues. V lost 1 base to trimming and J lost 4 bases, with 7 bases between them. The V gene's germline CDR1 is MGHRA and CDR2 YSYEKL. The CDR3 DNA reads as TGCGCCAGCAGCCAAGCCCGGAGCACTGAAGCTTTCTTT. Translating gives CASSQARSTEAFF.

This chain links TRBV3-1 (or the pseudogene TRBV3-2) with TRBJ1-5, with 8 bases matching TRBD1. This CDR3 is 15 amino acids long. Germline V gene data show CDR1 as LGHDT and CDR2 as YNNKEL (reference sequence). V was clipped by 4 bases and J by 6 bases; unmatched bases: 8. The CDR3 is CASSPGQGLSQPQHF. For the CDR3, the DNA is TGTGCCAGCAGCCCCGGACAGGGCTTGAGTCAGCCCCAGCATTTT.

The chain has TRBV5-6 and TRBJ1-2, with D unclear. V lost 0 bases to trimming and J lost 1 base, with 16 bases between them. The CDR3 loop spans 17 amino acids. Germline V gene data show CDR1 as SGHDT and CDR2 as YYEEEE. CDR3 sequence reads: CASSLEAGILLNYGYTF. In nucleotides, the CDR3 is TGTGCCAGCAGCTTGGAGGCAGGCATTCTGCTTAACTATGGCTACACCTTC.

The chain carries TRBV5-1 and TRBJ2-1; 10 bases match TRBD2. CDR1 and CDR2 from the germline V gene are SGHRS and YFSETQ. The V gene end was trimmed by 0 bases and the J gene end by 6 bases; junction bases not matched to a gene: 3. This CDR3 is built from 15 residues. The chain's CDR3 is CASSLDPSGGNEQFF. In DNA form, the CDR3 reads TGCGCCAGCAGCTTGGATCCTAGCGGGGGCAATGAGCAGTTCTTC.

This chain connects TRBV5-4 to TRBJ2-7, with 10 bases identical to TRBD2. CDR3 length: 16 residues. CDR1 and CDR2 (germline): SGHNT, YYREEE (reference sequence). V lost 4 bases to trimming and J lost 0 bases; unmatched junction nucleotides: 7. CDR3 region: CASSMGASGGSYEQYF. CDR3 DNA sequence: TGTGCCAGCAGCATGGGGGCTAGCGGGGGCTCCTACGAGCAGTACTTC. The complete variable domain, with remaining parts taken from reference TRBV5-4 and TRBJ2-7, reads ETGVTQSPTHLIKTRGQQVTLRCSSQSGHNTVSWYQQALGQGPQFIFQYYREEENGRGNFPPRFSGLQFPNYSSELNVNALELDDSALYLCASSMGASGGSYEQYFGPGTRLTVT.

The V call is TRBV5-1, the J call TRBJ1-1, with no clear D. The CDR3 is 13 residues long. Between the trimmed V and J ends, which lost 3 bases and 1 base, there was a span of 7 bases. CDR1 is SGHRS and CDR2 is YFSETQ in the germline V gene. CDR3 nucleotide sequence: TGCGCCAGCAGCTACGGTTCGAACACTGAAGCTTTCTTT. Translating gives CASSYGSNTEAFF.

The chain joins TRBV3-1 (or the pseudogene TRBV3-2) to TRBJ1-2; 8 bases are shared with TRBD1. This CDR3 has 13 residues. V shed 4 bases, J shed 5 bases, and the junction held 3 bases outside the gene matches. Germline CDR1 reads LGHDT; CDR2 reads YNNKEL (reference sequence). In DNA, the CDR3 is TGTGCCAGCAGCCCGGACAGGGCGTATGGCTACACCTTC. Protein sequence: CASSPDRAYGYTF.

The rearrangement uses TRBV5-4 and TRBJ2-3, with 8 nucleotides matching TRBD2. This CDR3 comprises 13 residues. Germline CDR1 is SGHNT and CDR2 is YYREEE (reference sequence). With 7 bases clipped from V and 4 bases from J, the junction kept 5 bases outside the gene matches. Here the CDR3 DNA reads TGTGCCAGCCGACTTAGCGGGGCAGATACGCAGTATTTT. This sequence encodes CASRLSGADTQYF.